Presented here are 17 T cell receptor beta chains from one specimen sequenced in a study of OX40 agonist ivuxolimab in advanced cancers. Only in-frame clones appear in the TCRdb table, and some are missing; sequencing was by immunoSEQ multiplex PCR. This table has some 85,000 clones, more than 75% appearing once. The sample consisted of CD4+ or CD8+ T cells sorted from blood, taken in a trial of the OX40 agonist ivuxolimab. The receptors originated from an adult with an advanced solid tumor such as melanoma, head and neck, liver or kidney cancer.

The chain has TRBV4-1 and TRBJ1-1, with a tentative D call TRBD1 (5 bases). CDR3 length: 15 amino acids. The germline V gene has CDR1 MGHRA and CDR2 YSYEKL. The V gene lost 3 bases and the J gene lost 10 bases, with 21 bases spanning the gap. CDR3 bases: TGCGCCAGCAGCCATATCGCCGAGGGGAAAAGTGGAGCTTTCTTT. This codes for CASSHIAEGKSGAFF.

V is TRBV19 and J is TRBJ2-7, with D possibly TRBD1 on 5 matching bases. With 3 bases removed from V and 5 bases from J, the gap between germline ends came to 14 bases. The CDR3 runs 14 residues. CDR1 and CDR2 (germline): LNHDA, SQIVND (reference sequence). The CDR3 region has the DNA TGTGCCAGTAGTATGCAGTGGGGCGGCCACGAGCAGTACTTC. Amino acid sequence: CASSMQWGGHEQYF. Full variable domain (remainder filled in from reference TRBV19 and TRBJ2-7): DGGITQSPKYLFRKEGQNVTLSCEQNLNHDAMYWYRQDPGQGLRLIYYSQIVNDFQKGDIAEGYSVSREKKESFPLTVTSAQKNPTAFYLCASSMQWGGHEQYFGPGTRLTVT.

The table lists this clone with a count of one. The CDR3 coding sequence is TGCGCCAGCAGCCAAGGGGTAGCGGGAGGTCCCTCAGGCAAAAACATTCAGTACTTC. Residues: CASSQGVAGGPSGKNIQYF. The chain recombines TRBV4-3 with TRBJ2-4; 10 positions match TRBD2. Unmatched junction bases numbered 12, after V lost 1 base and J lost 3 bases. This CDR3 contains 19 residues. Germline values: CDR1 LGHNA, CDR2 YSLEER.

The chain uses TRBV6-6 and TRBJ2-2; D not resolved. Per germline, CDR1 MNHNY and CDR2 SVGAGI (reference sequence). The ends were cut back, 5 bases at V and 6 bases at J, with 10 bases in the middle. The CDR3 covers 13 residues. The CDR3 DNA follows: TGTGCCAGCAGTCCTGGTGGAGCCGGGGAGCTGTTTTTT. It encodes CASSPGGAGELFF.

The CDR3 spells CASEGRQGGNTIYF. In DNA form, the CDR3 reads TGTGCCAGCGAGGGCCGACAGGGAGGAAACACCATATATTTT. This chain connects TRBV28 to TRBJ1-3; 7 bases line up with TRBD1. The junction had 8 bases not matched to a gene; V was cut back by 8 bases and J by 4 bases. Germline V gene sequence: CDR1 MDHEN, CDR2 SYDVKM. This CDR3 is built from 14 residues.

The rearrangement links TRBV7-2 to TRBJ1-1; TRBD1 might be the D (5 bases). Per germline, CDR1 SGHTA and CDR2 FQGNSA. Trimming removed 1 base from V and 0 bases from J, with 12 bases in between. This CDR3 contains 16 residues. This CDR3 is CASSLVGGGMNTEAFF. In nucleotides, the CDR3 is TGTGCCAGCAGCTTAGTCGGTGGGGGGATGAACACTGAAGCTTTCTTT.

The chain recombines TRBV5-1 with TRBJ2-2; 10 nucleotides align to TRBD1. V lost 3 bases, J lost 4 bases, and 12 bases stayed unmatched. The germline gives CDR1 SGHRS, CDR2 YFSETQ. The CDR3 is made up of 18 amino acids. In nucleotides, the CDR3 is TGCGCCAGCAGCTCGACACAAACCGGGACAGGGGTCACCGGGGAGCTGTTTTTT. Translated, it gives CASSSTQTGTGVTGELFF.

This clone appeared a few times. The chain's CDR3 is CASSFGTGVSEQYF. The CDR3 region has the DNA TGTGCCAGCAGCTTCGGGACAGGGGTTTCAGAGCAGTACTTC. The chain is built from TRBV7-9 and TRBJ2-7, with TRBD1 matching over 10 bases. The J segment lost 7 bases and the V segment lost 3 bases, leaving 6 bases of the junction unmatched. Germline CDR1 is SEHNR and CDR2 is FQNEAQ (reference sequence). The CDR3 sequence is 14 residues long.

The genes are TRBV10-3 and TRBJ2-7, with no clear D. Between the trimmed V and J ends, which lost 3 bases and 1 base, there was a span of 13 bases. Germline CDR1 and CDR2: ENHRY and SYGVKD. The CDR3 is 15 amino acids. The CDR3 nucleotides read TGTGCCATCAGTGATGGGATCTCCCAATCCTACGAGCAGTACTTC. Protein: CAISDGISQSYEQYF.

This chain joins TRBV12-5 and TRBJ2-5; 9 bases fit TRBD2. The V segment lost 0 bases and the J segment 4 bases; nucleotides outside the gene matches: 15. The CDR3 is 19 amino acids. Germline lookup yields CDR1 LGHNT and CDR2 FRNRAP. This CDR3 reads CASGLVRVVPGLALETQYF. The CDR3 DNA is TGTGCTAGTGGTTTGGTACGGGTGGTTCCGGGACTAGCTTTAGAGACCCAGTACTTC.

The chain is built from TRBV5-1 and TRBJ2-2; D is unclear. V shed 3 bases and J shed 0 bases, with 12 bases lying between them. CDR1 and CDR2 (germline): SGHRS, YFSETQ. The CDR3 covers 16 residues. The CDR3 sequence: CASSYNSLSNTGELFF. The CDR3 nucleotides are TGCGCCAGCAGCTATAACAGCCTTTCGAACACCGGGGAGCTGTTTTTT.

The chain joins TRBV19 to TRBJ1-1, with D maybe TRBD1 (6 bases). The CDR3 covers 13 residues. The germline V gene encodes CDR1 LNHDA and CDR2 SQIVND (reference sequence). Between the trimmed V and J ends, which lost 11 bases and 0 bases, there was a span of 13 bases. CDR3: CASQDSLNTEAFF. For the CDR3, the DNA is TGTGCCTCCCAGGACAGTCTGAACACTGAAGCTTTCTTT.

This rearrangement joins TRBV18 to TRBJ1-1; D uncertain. Germline V CDR1 and CDR2: KGHSH, LQKENI. This CDR3 region has 14 residues. V was trimmed by 4 bases and J by 4 bases, leaving 13 bases between them. CDR3 DNA: TGTGCCAGCTCACAGACCGCGGTTAGCACTGAAGCTTTCTTT. Translation gives CASSQTAVSTEAFF.

This chain links TRBV5-6 with TRBJ1-2; D may be TRBD1 (6 bases). CDR1 and CDR2 (germline): SGHDT, YYEEEE. Trimming took off 0 bases at V and 4 bases at J, with 16 bases between the two ends. The CDR3 is 16 amino acids. The CDR3: CASSLDGAGGAYGYTF. CDR3 nucleotide sequence: TGTGCCAGCAGCTTGGATGGGGCTGGGGGCGCCTATGGCTACACCTTC.

This chain joins TRBV2 and TRBJ2-2, with D maybe TRBD1 (7 bases). The germline CDR1 and CDR2 sequences are SNHLY and FYNNEI. This CDR3 contains 11 residues. Trimming cost V 5 bases and J 13 bases, with 11 bases left between them. The CDR3 spells CASSPGGGLFF. CDR3 DNA: TGTGCCAGCAGTCCAGGGGGAGGGCTGTTTTTT.

The chain employs TRBV4-3 and TRBJ2-7; D might be TRBD2 (5 bases). The CDR3 loop spans 15 amino acids. CDR1 is LGHNA and CDR2 is YSLEER in the germline V gene. The V and J ends lost 3 bases and 4 bases respectively, with 16 bases between them. Here the CDR3 reads CASSQYGGGPYEQYF. CDR3 in DNA: TGCGCCAGCAGCCAGTATGGAGGCGGACCATACGAGCAGTACTTC.

The DNA of the CDR3 is TGCAGCGTTGAAGAACAGGGGGCTAACTATGGCTACACCTTC. It specifies CSVEEQGANYGYTF. The chain recombines TRBV29-1 with TRBJ1-2; 8 positions agree with TRBD1. The CDR3 is 14 amino acids. Germline values: CDR1 SQVTM, CDR2 ANQGSEA. The V and J ends lost 0 bases and 0 bases, in that order; junction bases with no gene match: 0.